These 10 T cell receptor beta chains were all obtained from the same sample, sequenced in a study of cytomegalovirus exposure and HLA in healthy donors. The PCR made use of 60 Vbeta and 13 Jbeta primers. Here immunoSEQ multiplex PCR was the method, and the copy in TCRdb shows in-frame clones only, minus some. The table records fewer than 150,000 clones, 65% to 75% of them present only once. The sample taken for sequencing was PBMCs. All receptors derive from a woman between 40 and 50 years old in good health and CMV-seropositive.

The CDR3 DNA is TGTGCCAGTAGTATTAGTACCGGCCAAGGGGACTATGGCTACACCTTC. It specifies CASSISTGQGDYGYTF. The chain is built from TRBV19 and TRBJ1-2, with a possible D match to TRBD1 (5 bases). CDR3 length equals 16 residues. CDR1 and CDR2 from the germline V gene are LNHDA and SQIVND (reference sequence). V lost 3 bases and J 3 bases, leaving 17 bases between the germline ends.

This clone appeared a few times. The chain joins TRBV7-9 to TRBJ2-3; no clear D. The germline V and J ends were trimmed by 2 bases and 2 bases, with 8 bases remaining between them. Germline lookup yields CDR1 SEHNR and CDR2 FQNEAQ (reference sequence). There are 14 residues in the CDR3. This chain's CDR3 is CASSLSLSTDTQYF. CDR3 nucleotides: TGTGCCAGCAGCTTATCTCTTTCCACAGATACGCAGTATTTT. Full variable domain (remainder filled in from reference TRBV7-9 and TRBJ2-3): DTGVSQNPRHKITKRGQNVTFRCDPISEHNRLYWYRQTLGQGPEFLTYFQNEAQLEKSRLLSDRFSAERPKGSFSTLEIQRTEQGDSAMYLCASSLSLSTDTQYFGPGTRLTVL.

This clone was observed a single time. The CDR3 nucleotides read TGTGCCAGCAGCGTAGTCCCAGGGATGGGATACGAGCAGTACTTC. Translation gives CASSVVPGMGYEQYF. This chain joins TRBV9 and TRBJ2-7, with D maybe TRBD1 (5 bases). Germline lookup yields CDR1 SGDLS and CDR2 YYNGEE. CDR3 size: 15 residues. The V end was cut by 0 bases, the J end by 4 bases, with 14 bases between.

The table lists this clone with a few counts. V gene TRBV18 combines with J gene TRBJ2-2; 10 bases align to TRBD1. This CDR3 region has 16 residues. The V segment lost 3 bases and the J segment 5 bases; nucleotides outside the gene matches: 6. Germline values: CDR1 KGHSH, CDR2 LQKENI. CDR3 sequence (DNA): TGTGCCAGCTCACCCGAGAGGGACAGGGGAACCGGGGAGCTGTTTTTT. Its protein product is CASSPERDRGTGELFF.

Here the CDR3 reads CASSLTSGVAGGLWDYNEQFF. The CDR3 bases are TGTGCCAGCAGCTTAACGTCCGGGGTAGCGGGAGGATTGTGGGACTACAATGAGCAGTTCTTC. The rearrangement links TRBV7-3 to TRBJ2-1; 10 bases map to TRBD2. J was trimmed by 3 bases and V by 0 bases; bases with no gene match: 17. Germline loops: CDR1 SGHTA, CDR2 FQGTGA. CDR3 length: 21 amino acids.

The V call is TRBV7-2, the J call TRBJ1-1; TRBD1 aligns across 8 bases. Germline V gene data show CDR1 as SGHTA and CDR2 as FQGNSA. The CDR3 runs to 12 residues. The J segment lost 10 bases and the V segment lost 3 bases, leaving 4 bases of the junction unmatched. The CDR3 sequence is CASSFQGAGAFF. DNA of the CDR3: TGTGCCAGCAGCTTTCAGGGGGCTGGAGCTTTCTTT.

The chain recombines TRBV5-6 with TRBJ2-7, with TRBD2 identical over 7 bases. This CDR3 is built from 15 residues. Losses at the gene ends were 3 bases for V and 6 bases for J; bases not matched to a gene: 12. Germline values: CDR1 SGHDT, CDR2 YYEEEE. Here the CDR3 reads CASSWRELRTPEQYF. Here the CDR3 DNA reads TGTGCCAGCAGCTGGCGGGAGCTGCGAACCCCCGAGCAGTACTTC.

This chain uses TRBV5-1 with TRBJ2-7; the D gene is possibly TRBD2 (5 bases). Germline CDR1 and CDR2: SGHRS and YFSETQ. Trimming stripped 0 bases from V and 2 bases from J, with 9 bases between. CDR3 length equals 14 residues. The CDR3: CASSLAGSTYEQYF. The CDR3 DNA reads as TGCGCCAGCAGCTTGGCGGGGTCAACCTACGAGCAGTACTTC.

The chain couples TRBV9 to TRBJ2-5, with 7 bases matching TRBD2. This CDR3 comprises 14 residues. Trimming at V came to 2 bases and at J to 3 bases, leaving 4 bases not matched to a gene. The germline gives CDR1 SGDLS, CDR2 YYNGEE. DNA of the CDR3: TGTGCCAGCAGCGTCGGGGCGGGAGAAGAGACCCAGTACTTC. It specifies CASSVGAGEETQYF.

The chain combines TRBV6-5 with TRBJ1-1, with 8 bases matching TRBD1. J was trimmed by 6 bases and V by 4 bases; bases with no gene match: 10. Per the germline V gene, CDR1 is MNHEY and CDR2 is SVGAGI. This CDR3 region has 15 residues. CDR3 sequence (DNA): TGTGCCAGCAGTTCGATGGACAGGGTTTGGGCTGAAGCTTTCTTT. This sequence encodes CASSSMDRVWAEAFF.